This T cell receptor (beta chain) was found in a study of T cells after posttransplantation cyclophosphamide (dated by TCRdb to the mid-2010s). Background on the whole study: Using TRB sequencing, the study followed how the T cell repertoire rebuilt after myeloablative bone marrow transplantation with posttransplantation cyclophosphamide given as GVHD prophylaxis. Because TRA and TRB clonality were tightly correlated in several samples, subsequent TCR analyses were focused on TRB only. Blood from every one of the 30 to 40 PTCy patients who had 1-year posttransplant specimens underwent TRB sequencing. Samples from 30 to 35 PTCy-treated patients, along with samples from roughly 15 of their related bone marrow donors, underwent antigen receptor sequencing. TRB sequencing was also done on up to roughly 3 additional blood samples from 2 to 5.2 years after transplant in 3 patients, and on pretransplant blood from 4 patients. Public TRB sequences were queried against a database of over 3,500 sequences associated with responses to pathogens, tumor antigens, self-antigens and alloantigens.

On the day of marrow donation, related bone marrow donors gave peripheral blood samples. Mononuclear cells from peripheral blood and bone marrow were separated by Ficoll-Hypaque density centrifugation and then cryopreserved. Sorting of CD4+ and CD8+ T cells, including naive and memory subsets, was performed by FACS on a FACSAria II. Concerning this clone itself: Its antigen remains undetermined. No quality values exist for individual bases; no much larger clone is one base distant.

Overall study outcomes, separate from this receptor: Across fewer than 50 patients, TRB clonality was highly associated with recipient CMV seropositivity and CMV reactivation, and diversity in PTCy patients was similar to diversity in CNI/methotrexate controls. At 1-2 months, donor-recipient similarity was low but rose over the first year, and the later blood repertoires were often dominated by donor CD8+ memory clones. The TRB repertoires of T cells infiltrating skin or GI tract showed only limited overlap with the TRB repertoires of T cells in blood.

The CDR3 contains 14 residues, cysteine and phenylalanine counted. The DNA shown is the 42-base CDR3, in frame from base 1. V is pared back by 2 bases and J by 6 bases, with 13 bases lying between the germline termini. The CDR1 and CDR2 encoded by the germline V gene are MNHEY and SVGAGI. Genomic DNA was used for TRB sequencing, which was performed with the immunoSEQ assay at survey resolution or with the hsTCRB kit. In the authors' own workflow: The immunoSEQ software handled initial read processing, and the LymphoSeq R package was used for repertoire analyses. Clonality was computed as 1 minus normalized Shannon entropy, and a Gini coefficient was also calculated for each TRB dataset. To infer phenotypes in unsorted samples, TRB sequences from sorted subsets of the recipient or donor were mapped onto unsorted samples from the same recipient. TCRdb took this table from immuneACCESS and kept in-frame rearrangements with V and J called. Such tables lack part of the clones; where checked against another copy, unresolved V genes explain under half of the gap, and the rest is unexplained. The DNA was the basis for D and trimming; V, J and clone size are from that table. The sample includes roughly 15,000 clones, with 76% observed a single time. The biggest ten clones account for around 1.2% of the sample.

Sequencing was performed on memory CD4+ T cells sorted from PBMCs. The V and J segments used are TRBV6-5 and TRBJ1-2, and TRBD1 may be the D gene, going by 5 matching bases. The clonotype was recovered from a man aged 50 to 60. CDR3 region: CASSYAGRDDGYTF. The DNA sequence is TGTGCCAGCAGTTACGCGGGGCGAGACGATGGCTACACCTTC.